This T cell receptor beta chain was retrieved from a study of T cells in Graves' hyperthyroidism and ophthalmopathy. Study as a whole: Peripheral blood was drawn at first diagnosis, prior to all treatment.

Study-wide points: The model forecast ophthalmopathy, anticipating it by a median roughly 6.3 months before onset.

It was considered stable Graves' hyperthyroidism when ophthalmopathy did not progress within 18 months. The CDR3 is 15 amino acids. The ends lost 4 bases at V and 7 bases at J; junction bases unmatched: 10. The germline V gene encodes CDR1 SNHLY and CDR2 FYNNEI. This clonotype showed up many times. What it recognizes is unknown. The investigators amplified TCR beta CDR3 regions from RNA transcripts. The TCR CDR3 was amplified in a first-round RT-PCR using the HTBI primer set. TCRdb independently ran MiXCR on the multiplex PCR reads; one entry per CDR3 protein. The sample lists some 560,000 distinct CDR3 sequences, approximately 15% seen once, with around 7.3% in the top ten.

The V and J genes are TRBV2 and TRBJ2-1, with TRBD2 matching over 7 bases. The source is a woman aged 25 to 39 with Graves' hyperthyroidism. Sequenced: blood. This CDR3 is CASSVRREPINEQFF. The CDR3, as DNA: TGTGCCAGCAGTGTGCGGCGGGAGCCCATAAATGAGCAGTTCTTC.